Listed below are T cell receptor beta chains from one sample, sequenced in a study of shared clonotypes between healthy human individuals. Some clones are missing from TCRdb's copy, which holds only in-frame ones; the method was immunoSEQ multiplex PCR. The sample consists of roughly 2.2 million clones, roughly 93% of them appearing once. What was sequenced was naive CD4+ T cells from PBMCs. These TCRs come from a young man in good health. Some clones in this sample may be carry-over from other donors' samples. The CDR3 runs from the conserved cysteine through the conserved F or W. A D gene is named only where the DNA matches it firmly. Expanded clones are given a class, and other clones once, few, many or no size at all.

clone size	J gene	D gene	V gene	CDR3 protein	CDR3 DNA
.	TRBJ1-1	TRBD1	TRBV14	CASSLTQGKVTEAFF	TGTGCCAGCAGCCTAACACAGGGGAAGGTGACTGAAGCTTTCTTT
.	TRBJ2-5	TRBD1	TRBV9	CASSVGRQGMSETQYF	TGTGCCAGCAGCGTAGGTAGACAGGGTATGTCAGAGACCCAGTACTTC
.	TRBJ2-7	TRBD1	TRBV5-1	CASSLGQGVHEQYF	TGCGCCAGCAGTCTGGGACAGGGTGTCCACGAGCAGTACTTC
once	TRBJ1-2	.	TRBV7-8	CASSLAGDTNYGYTF	TGTGCCAGCAGCTTAGCGGGGGACACAAACTATGGCTACACCTTC
once	TRBJ2-2	.	TRBV6-6	CASSLDRPNTGELFF	TGTGCCAGCAGTTTAGACAGGCCAAACACCGGGGAGCTGTTTTTT
.	TRBJ2-5	.	TRBV18	CASSLAGTSKETQYF	TGTGCCAGCTCACTAGCCGGGACATCAAAAGAGACCCAGTACTTC
.	TRBJ1-5	.	TRBV7-2	CASSSEEGRPQHF	TGTGCCAGCAGCTCGGAGGAGGGAAGGCCCCAGCATTTT
once	TRBJ1-1	TRBD1	TRBV13	CASSFPPDRGTTEAFF	TGTGCCAGCAGCTTCCCCCCGGACAGGGGTACCACTGAAGCTTTCTTT
.	TRBJ2-1	TRBD1	TRBV19	CASSIDGQGHNEQFF	TGTGCCAGTAGTATAGACGGACAGGGGCACAATGAGCAGTTCTTC
.	TRBJ1-5	TRBD1	TRBV28	CASSPRLTGVSNQPQHF	TGTGCCAGCAGCCCCCGGTTGACAGGGGTTAGCAATCAGCCCCAGCATTTT
.	TRBJ2-7	.	TRBV18	CASSPGTPSYEQYF	TGTGCCAGCTCACCCGGGACACCGTCCTACGAGCAGTACTTC
.	TRBJ2-7	.	TRBV29-1	CSVDRRGEQYF	TGCAGCGTTGATAGAAGGGGCGAGCAGTACTTC
.	TRBJ2-7	TRBD1	TRBV9	CASSPGDRSSREQYF	TGTGCCAGCAGCCCGGGGGACAGGTCCTCCAGGGAGCAGTACTTC
.	TRBJ2-5	TRBD1	TRBV5-1	CASSDPQGAGETQYF	TGCGCCAGCAGCGACCCCCAGGGGGCAGGAGAGACCCAGTACTTC
.	TRBJ2-5	TRBD1	TRBV10-3	CAISEPQGVQETQYF	TGTGCCATCAGTGAGCCTCAGGGGGTCCAAGAGACCCAGTACTTC
.	TRBJ1-4	TRBD1	TRBV7-2	CASSLGAQGGKLFF	TGTGCCAGCAGCTTAGGGGCCCAGGGGGGAAAACTGTTTTTT
.	TRBJ2-2	.	TRBV5-1	CASSLGERLNTGELFF	TGCGCCAGCAGCTTAGGAGAGAGGCTAAACACCGGGGAGCTGTTTTTT
.	TRBJ2-3	.	TRBV28	CASSFTVGTDTQYF	TGTGCCAGCAGTTTTACAGTAGGCACAGATACGCAGTATTTT
.	TRBJ1-3	.	TRBV7-2	CASSLVGNTIYF	TGTGCCAGCAGCTTGGTTGGAAACACCATATATTTT
few	TRBJ1-2	.	TRBV9	CASSDNYGYTF	TGTGCCAGCAGCGATAACTATGGCTACACCTTC
.	TRBJ2-3	TRBD2	TRBV9	CASSVRGSGTDTQYF	TGTGCCAGCAGCGTACGTGGTAGCGGGACAGATACGCAGTATTTT
.	TRBJ2-3	.	TRBV7-2	CASSLTGTGVRTDTQYF	TGTGCCAGCAGCTTAACCGGGACTGGGGTACGCACAGATACGCAGTATTTT
.	TRBJ1-2	TRBD1	TRBV19	CASSISQGEHYTF	TGTGCCAGTAGTATTTCCCAGGGGGAGCACTACACCTTC
.	TRBJ1-1	.	TRBV6-5	CASNGWSTEAFF	TGTGCCAGCAACGGCTGGTCCACTGAAGCTTTCTTT
.	TRBJ2-2	TRBD2	TRBV9	CASGTSGRANTGELFF	TGTGCCAGCGGGACTAGCGGGAGGGCTAACACCGGGGAGCTGTTTTTT
.	TRBJ2-7	.	TRBV30	CAWSEERSYEQYF	TGTGCCTGGAGTGAGGAACGATCCTACGAGCAGTACTTC
.	TRBJ2-1	.	TRBV7-2	CASSSVRNEQFF	TGTGCCAGCAGCTCTGTTCGCAATGAGCAGTTCTTC
once	TRBJ2-5	.	TRBV5-5	CASSLGLSAETQYF	TGTGCCAGCAGCTTGGGCCTCTCGGCTGAGACCCAGTACTTC
.	TRBJ2-5	TRBD2	TRBV19	CASSIESGRRKTQYF	TGTGCCAGTAGTATAGAATCCGGGAGGAGGAAGACCCAGTACTTC
.	TRBJ2-1	TRBD2	TRBV7-2	CASSSISSGRARNEQFF	TGTGCCAGCAGCTCCATCTCTAGCGGGAGGGCCCGCAATGAGCAGTTCTTC
.	TRBJ2-5	.	TRBV5-4	CASSLEGLYQETQYF	TGTGCCAGCAGCTTGGAGGGACTCTACCAAGAGACCCAGTACTTC
.	TRBJ2-1	.	TRBV15	CATSRSLASRGEQFF	TGTGCCACCAGCAGATCCCTAGCAAGTCGGGGGGAGCAGTTCTTC
.	TRBJ2-5	.	TRBV2	CASLGWGETQYF	TGTGCCAGCCTTGGGTGGGGCGAGACCCAGTACTTC
once	TRBJ2-6	.	TRBV28	CASRPMTVEGANVLTF	TGTGCCAGCAGACCTATGACAGTGGAAGGGGCCAACGTCCTGACTTTC
.	TRBJ2-5	TRBD2	TRBV5-1	CASSSLVAGGGETQYF	TGCGCCAGCAGCTCCCTCGTCGCGGGGGGTGGAGAGACCCAGTACTTC
.	TRBJ1-3	.	TRBV6-1	CASRSRESSGNTIYF	TGTGCCAGCAGATCCAGGGAGAGCTCTGGAAACACCATATATTTT
.	TRBJ2-3	.	TRBV11-3	CASSLGGGQRTQYF	TGTGCCAGCAGCTTAGGGGGTGGCCAGCGGACGCAGTATTTT
.	TRBJ2-3	.	TRBV4-3	CASSQRGLADTQYF	TGCGCCAGCAGCCAAAGGGGGTTGGCAGATACGCAGTATTTT
.	TRBJ2-5	.	TRBV7-2	CASSLTAFSSETQYF	TGTGCCAGCAGCTTAACTGCCTTTAGCTCTGAGACCCAGTACTTC
once	TRBJ2-5	TRBD2	TRBV7-3	CASSLASGSKETQYF	TGTGCCAGCAGCTTGGCTAGCGGGAGCAAGGAGACCCAGTACTTC